These 32 T cell receptor beta chains share one sample of origin, sequenced in a study of CD4 T cells in relation to SARS-CoV-2 and coronaviruses. These receptors have no identified antigens. The unexposed donors gave CD4+ T cells in about 2010-2019, prior to COVID-19. After about 11 days of culture, CD4+ T cells were isolated. Produced via immunoSEQ multiplex PCR; TCRdb's table is partial and in-frame only. The sample has about 24,000 clones, roughly 70% seen once. Sequencing used CD4+ T cells from PBMCs, cultured in vitro. Source of these receptors: a human donor in good health.

The V call is TRBV5-1, the J call TRBJ1-4; D call uncertain. CDR3 size: 16 residues. CDR1 SGHRS and CDR2 YFSETQ come from the germline V gene. Trimming left V 0 bases short and J 8 bases short, with 17 bases between. The CDR3: CASSLAPTTNREKLFF. Written as DNA, the CDR3 is TGCGCCAGCAGCTTGGCACCTACGACAAATAGGGAAAAACTGTTTTTT.

The chain links TRBV3-1 (or the pseudogene TRBV3-2) to TRBJ2-1; D not resolved. Germline V gene sequence: CDR1 LGHDT, CDR2 YNNKEL (reference sequence). With 1 base removed from V and 3 bases from J, the gap between germline ends came to 10 bases. This CDR3 comprises 15 residues. CDR3 bases: TGTGCCAGCAGCCAAGGGCACACTTTCTACAATGAGCAGTTCTTC. It yields the protein CASSQGHTFYNEQFF.

The gene calls are TRBV19 and TRBJ2-1; a weak D match, TRBD2 (6 bases). The CDR3 has 16 residues. V lost 3 bases and J 3 bases, leaving 15 bases between the germline ends. Germline lookup yields CDR1 LNHDA and CDR2 SQIVND (reference sequence). The CDR3 here is CASSMGFGRDYNEQFF. The CDR3 region has the DNA TGTGCCAGTAGTATGGGCTTCGGGCGGGACTACAATGAGCAGTTCTTC.

The rearrangement uses TRBV20-1 and TRBJ2-3, with D unclear. This CDR3 is built from 11 residues. The germline V gene has CDR1 DFQATT and CDR2 SNEGSKA (reference sequence). Trimming shortened V by 2 bases and J by 4 bases, and 4 bases separated the two germline ends. The CDR3 here is CSARWPDTQYF. The CDR3 DNA is TGCAGTGCTAGATGGCCAGATACGCAGTATTTT.

This chain connects TRBV2 to TRBJ2-5; perhaps TRBD1 as D (5 bases). V was pared by 0 bases and J by 0 bases, with 11 bases between. This CDR3 has 16 amino acids. Germline V gene sequence: CDR1 SNHLY, CDR2 FYNNEI. The CDR3 DNA sequence: TGTGCCAGCAGTGAAGCCCAACCAGGGTACCAAGAGACCCAGTACTTC. Residues: CASSEAQPGYQETQYF.

This chain connects TRBV24-1 to TRBJ1-5; a weak D match, TRBD1 (6 bases). The CDR3 runs to 16 residues. Looked up from germline, CDR1 is KGHDR and CDR2 is SFDVKD. Trimming shortened V by 4 bases and J by 5 bases, and 17 bases separated the two germline ends. The CDR3 DNA is TGTGCCACCAGTGACCGCCGGGACATCGGTCATCAGCCCCAGCATTTT. This sequence encodes CATSDRRDIGHQPQHF.

This chain connects TRBV7-9 to TRBJ2-3; D is unresolved. This CDR3 comprises 16 residues. Germline V gene data show CDR1 as SEHNR and CDR2 as FQNEAQ (reference sequence). Trimming took off 6 bases at V and 2 bases at J, with 18 bases between the two ends. CDR3 region: CASRNLRGKLTDTQYF. DNA of the CDR3: TGTGCCAGCAGGAACTTAAGAGGCAAGCTCACAGATACGCAGTATTTT.

The rearrangement uses TRBV19 and TRBJ1-2, with TRBD1 matching 10 bases. Germline CDR1 and CDR2: LNHDA and SQIVND (reference sequence). The CDR3 contains 16 residues. The trim removed 3 bases at V and 8 bases at J, leaving 12 bases unmatched. The CDR3 DNA reads TGTGCCAGTAGTATGAATTTGTGGGACAGGGGATACGGCTACACCTTC. Protein: CASSMNLWDRGYGYTF.

The V gene is TRBV3-1 (or the pseudogene TRBV3-2), the J gene TRBJ1-3, with D possibly being TRBD1 (6 bases). The germline gives CDR1 LGHDT, CDR2 YNNKEL (reference sequence). V gave up 4 bases and J gave up 7 bases, with 26 bases separating them. The CDR3 has 18 residues. Here the CDR3 DNA reads TGTGCCAGCAGCCTATCAAGCTTAACAGGGAGTCTTAGGAACACCATATATTTT. It translates to CASSLSSLTGSLRNTIYF.

The chain links TRBV19 to TRBJ1-4; maybe TRBD1 (6 bases). Germline values: CDR1 LNHDA, CDR2 SQIVND (reference sequence). The CDR3 runs to 16 residues. V was pared by 6 bases and J by 8 bases, with 22 bases between. DNA for the CDR3: TGTGCCAGTAGCGCAGTTTCTGGAAGGGGGGCGGAAAAACTGTTTTTT. Its protein is CASSAVSGRGAEKLFF.

The CDR3 DNA is TGTGCCAGTAGTATAGGGGACAGCTCCTACGAGCAGTACTTC. It encodes CASSIGDSSYEQYF. The chain recombines TRBV19 with TRBJ2-7, with 7 bases aligning to TRBD1. Germline V gives CDR1 LNHDA, CDR2 SQIVND (reference sequence). This CDR3 is 14 amino acids long. V shed 1 base, J shed 0 bases, and the junction held 0 bases outside the gene matches.

In this sample, this clone turned up once. This sequence joins TRBV10-1 and TRBJ2-7; D could derive from TRBD1 or TRBD2 (5 bases each). The CDR3 length is 15 residues. Germline V gene data show CDR1 as WNHNN and CDR2 as SYGVQD (reference sequence). Trimming removed 2 bases from V and 4 bases from J, with 15 bases in between. DNA for the CDR3: TGCGCCAGCAGTGAGGGAGCAGGGAGATCGTACGAGCAGTACTTC. Its protein is CASSEGAGRSYEQYF.

This clone occurred a few times. The chain uses TRBV6-2 or TRBV6-3 and TRBJ1-2, with unresolved D. Germline V gene data show CDR1 as MNHEY and CDR2 as SVGEGT. V was cut by 2 bases and J by 4 bases, with 11 bases left in between. CDR3 size: 14 residues. CDR3 protein: CASSYGGSSYGYTF. The DNA of the CDR3 is TGTGCCAGCAGTTACGGTGGCAGTAGCTATGGCTACACCTTC.

This chain connects TRBV3-1 (or the pseudogene TRBV3-2) to TRBJ2-1; D is perhaps TRBD2 (5 bases). The ends were cut back, 0 bases at V and 7 bases at J, with 10 bases in the middle. The CDR3 sequence is 14 residues long. Germline values: CDR1 LGHDT, CDR2 YNNKEL (reference sequence). CDR3 in amino acids: CASSQDSRRNEQFF. CDR3 coding DNA: TGTGCCAGCAGCCAAGATTCGAGGAGGAATGAGCAGTTCTTC.

As DNA, the CDR3 is TGTGCCAGCAGCGCCAGGTACACTGAAGCTTTCTTT. Amino acids: CASSARYTEAFF. The V call is TRBV11-2, the J call TRBJ1-1; D call uncertain. CDR3 size: 12 residues. CDR1 is SGHAT and CDR2 is FQNNGV in the germline V gene. V dropped 5 bases and J dropped 3 bases, with 7 bases sitting between them.

The CDR3: CASSQYRGEGNTEAFF. Here the CDR3 DNA reads TGTGCCAGTAGTCAATACAGGGGAGAGGGGAACACTGAAGCTTTCTTT. The chain is built from TRBV19 and TRBJ1-1, with 7 bases aligning to TRBD1. There are 16 residues in the CDR3. Germline lookup yields CDR1 LNHDA and CDR2 SQIVND (reference sequence). Trimming at V came to 5 bases and at J to 1 base, leaving 10 bases not matched to a gene.

This clone showed up just a few times. The chain combines TRBV5-1 with TRBJ1-4; TRBD1 agrees at 11 bases. Germline assignment: CDR1 SGHRS and CDR2 YFSETQ. V lost 5 bases to trimming and J lost 3 bases; unmatched junction nucleotides: 3. CDR3 length: 15 residues. CDR3 protein: CASRGTGGSNEKLFF. CDR3 nucleotides: TGCGCCAGCAGGGGGACAGGGGGTTCTAATGAAAAACTGTTTTTT.

The chain joins TRBV3-1 (or the pseudogene TRBV3-2) to TRBJ2-3; no firm D call. This CDR3 spans 13 amino acids. In germline, CDR1 is LGHDT, CDR2 YNNKEL (reference sequence). Trimming removed 7 bases from V and 1 base from J, with 9 bases in between. The CDR3, as DNA: TGTGCCAGCAACCCACGGGGCACAGATACGCAGTATTTT. It encodes CASNPRGTDTQYF.

This clone has a handful of counts. The chain carries TRBV9 and TRBJ1-1, with 7 bases matching TRBD1. With 4 bases clipped from V and 3 bases from J, the junction kept 3 bases outside the gene matches. This CDR3 is built from 13 residues. CDR1 and CDR2 from the germline V gene are SGDLS and YYNGEE. CDR3 residues: CASSPRGHTEAFF. Here the CDR3 DNA reads TGTGCCAGCAGCCCTAGGGGGCACACTGAAGCTTTCTTT.

This sequence joins TRBV7-8 and TRBJ2-1; TRBD2 is a possible D gene (6 bases). The CDR3 is 20 residues long. Germline CDR1 reads SGHVS; CDR2 reads FQNEAQ. V lost 5 bases and J lost 0, with 26 bases in between. Here the CDR3 DNA reads TGTGCCAGCAGCCTGGTTGCCATACCCAGCGGGTATAGCTCCTACAATGAGCAGTTCTTC. Translated: CASSLVAIPSGYSSYNEQFF.

J is TRBJ2-5 and V is TRBV6-5; D possibly corresponds to TRBD1 (6 bases). V lost 4 bases, J lost 0 bases, and 9 bases lay in between. The length of the CDR3 is 14 residues. Germline V gives CDR1 MNHEY, CDR2 SVGAGI. The CDR3 coding sequence is TGTGCCAGCAGTTGGACAGTTGACCAAGAGACCCAGTACTTC. It codes for CASSWTVDQETQYF.

CDR3 amino acids: CSASGRATGAETQYF. CDR3 DNA: TGCAGTGCTAGTGGGAGAGCGACAGGGGCAGAGACCCAGTACTTC. This chain connects TRBV20-1 to TRBJ2-5, with 8 bases matching TRBD1. Trimming removed 3 bases from V and 4 bases from J; junction bases left unmatched: 10. This CDR3 is 15 amino acids long. The germline V gene encodes CDR1 DFQATT and CDR2 SNEGSKA (reference sequence).

V usage is TRBV18 and J usage is TRBJ1-1; TRBD1 might be the D (6 bases). The CDR3 runs to 16 residues. Germline-derived CDR1 and CDR2 are KGHSH and LQKENI. V dropped 1 base and J dropped 3 bases, with 15 bases sitting between them. The CDR3 reads CASSPLQQGGDTEAFF. CDR3 DNA sequence: TGTGCCAGCTCACCACTCCAACAGGGAGGTGACACTGAAGCTTTCTTT.

This chain connects TRBV5-1 to TRBJ2-1; D is uncertain. CDR3 size: 14 residues. CDR1 is SGHRS and CDR2 is YFSETQ in the germline V gene. V was cut by 4 bases and J by 5 bases, with 13 bases left in between. The CDR3 region is CASSHGGVDNEQFF. DNA of the CDR3: TGCGCCAGCAGCCACGGTGGGGTTGACAATGAGCAGTTCTTC.

V and J are TRBV7-8 and TRBJ1-1, with 8 positions matching TRBD1. The CDR3 totals 16 residues. Germline trimming cut 3 bases from V and 0 bases from J; bases unmatched to any gene: 6. Germline-derived CDR1 and CDR2 are SGHVS and FQNEAQ. CDR3 nucleotide sequence: TGTGCCAGCAGCTTCTCCGGGACAGGACTGAACACTGAAGCTTTCTTT. The encoded protein is CASSFSGTGLNTEAFF.

V gene TRBV5-8 combines with J gene TRBJ1-2, with D perhaps matching TRBD1 (5 bases). CDR1 SGHTS and CDR2 YDEGEE come from the germline V gene. The CDR3 is 14 residues long. V was trimmed by 6 bases and J by 4 bases, leaving 16 bases between them. The CDR3 protein is CASNMDTGFYGYTF. DNA of the CDR3: TGTGCCAGCAACATGGACACGGGGTTCTATGGCTACACCTTC. Variable domain in full (rest from reference TRBV5-8 and TRBJ1-2): EAGVTQSPTHLIKTRGQQATLRCSPISGHTSVYWYQQALGLGLQFLLWYDEGEERNRGNFPPRFSGRQFPNYSSELNVNALELEDSALYLCASNMDTGFYGYTFGSGTRLTVV.

This chain joins TRBV4-2 and TRBJ2-7; the match to TRBD2 covers 13 bases. Germline V lookup: CDR1 LGHNA, CDR2 YNFKEQ. The CDR3 is 18 residues long. V shed 0 bases and J 0 bases; nucleotides not matched to a gene: 5. CDR3 residues: CASSQDGLAGALSYEQYF. As DNA, the CDR3 is TGTGCCAGCAGCCAAGATGGACTAGCGGGAGCCCTCTCCTACGAGCAGTACTTC.

This chain links TRBV7-9 with TRBJ2-5; weak D call: TRBD2 (5 bases). The CDR3 is 15 amino acids. Germline V gene lookup returns CDR1 SEHNR and CDR2 FQNEAQ (reference sequence). V was cut by 3 bases and J by 3 bases, with 14 bases left in between. The CDR3 region is CASSFGADYKETQYF. The DNA of the CDR3 is TGTGCCAGCAGCTTTGGAGCAGACTACAAAGAGACCCAGTACTTC. Using reference TRBV7-9 and TRBJ2-5 for the parts outside the CDR3, the full variable domain is DTGVSQNPRHKITKRGQNVTFRCDPISEHNRLYWYRQTLGQGPEFLTYFQNEAQLEKSRLLSDRFSAERPKGSFSTLEIQRTEQGDSAMYLCASSFGADYKETQYFGPGTRLLVL.

The J gene is TRBJ2-2, the V gene TRBV4-1, with TRBD2 identical over 14 bases. CDR3 length: 19 amino acids. Trimming took 4 bases from V and 3 from J; bases not matched to a gene: 10. Germline V gene sequence: CDR1 MGHRA, CDR2 YSYEKL. The CDR3 region is CASSLPGLAGDMHTGELFF. CDR3 nucleotide sequence: TGCGCCAGCAGCCTTCCGGGACTAGCGGGAGATATGCACACCGGGGAGCTGTTTTTT.

As DNA, the CDR3 is TGTGCCAGCAGTCCGGGGGACGGCAGGGGCTATGGCTACACCTTC. This codes for CASSPGDGRGYGYTF. The V call is TRBV6-5, the J call TRBJ1-2, with D possibly being TRBD1 (6 bases). V lost 5 bases, J lost 4 bases, and 17 bases lay in between. Germline V CDR1 and CDR2: MNHEY, SVGAGI. The length of the CDR3 is 15 residues.

J is TRBJ1-1 and V is TRBV18; maybe TRBD1 (5 bases). Germline CDR1 reads KGHSH; CDR2 reads LQKENI. The V gene lost 6 bases and the J gene lost 3 bases, with 17 bases spanning the gap. The CDR3 consists of 15 residues. As DNA, the CDR3 is TGTGCCAGCTCGCGGTTTGTGGGGGATGACACTGAAGCTTTCTTT. Translated: CASSRFVGDDTEAFF.

J is TRBJ2-2 and V is TRBV6-5; 10 positions agree with TRBD2. This CDR3 has 15 amino acids. The trim removed 0 bases at V and 9 bases at J, leaving 4 bases unmatched. CDR1 is MNHEY and CDR2 is SVGAGI in the germline V gene. Here the CDR3 DNA reads TGTGCCAGCAGTTACTCGCTAGCGGGAGCGCGGGAGCTGTTTTTT. Encoded protein: CASSYSLAGARELFF.